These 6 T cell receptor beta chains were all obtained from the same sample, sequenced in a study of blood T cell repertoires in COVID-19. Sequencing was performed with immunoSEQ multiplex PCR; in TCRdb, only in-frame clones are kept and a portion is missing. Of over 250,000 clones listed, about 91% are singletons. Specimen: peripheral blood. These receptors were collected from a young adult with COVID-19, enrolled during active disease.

In DNA form, the CDR3 reads TGTGCCAGCAGTCCGTCGGGACGGGAGTACGATGAGCAGTTCTTC. This codes for CASSPSGREYDEQFF. This chain connects TRBV28 to TRBJ2-1; D might be TRBD2 (6 bases). CDR1 MDHEN and CDR2 SYDVKM come from the germline V gene. V lost 5 bases, J lost 8 bases, and 19 bases lay in between. The CDR3 length is 15 residues.

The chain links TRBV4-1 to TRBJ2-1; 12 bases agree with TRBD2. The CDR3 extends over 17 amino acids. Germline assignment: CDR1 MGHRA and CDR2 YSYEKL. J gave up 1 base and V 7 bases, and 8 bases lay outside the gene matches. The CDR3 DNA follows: TGCGCCAGCACCTTATGGACTAGCGGGGCGTCCTACAATGAGCAGTTCTTC. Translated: CASTLWTSGASYNEQFF.

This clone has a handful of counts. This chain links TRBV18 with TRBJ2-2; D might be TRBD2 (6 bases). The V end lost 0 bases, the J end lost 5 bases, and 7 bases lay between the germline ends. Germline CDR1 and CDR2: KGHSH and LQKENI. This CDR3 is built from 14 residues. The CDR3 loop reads CASSPPEGTGELFF. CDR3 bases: TGTGCCAGCTCACCACCGGAGGGGACCGGGGAGCTGTTTTTT.

The CDR3 DNA follows: TGTGCCAGTAGTATCACGCAGGGGTTCGGGTCTTCACCCCTCCACTTT. Its translation: CASSITQGFGSSPLHF. This chain joins TRBV19 and TRBJ1-6; D possibly corresponds to TRBD1 (6 bases). The CDR3 consists of 16 residues. The germline CDR1 and CDR2 sequences are LNHDA and SQIVND (reference sequence). Trimming took 3 bases from V and 9 from J, leaving 18 bases between them.

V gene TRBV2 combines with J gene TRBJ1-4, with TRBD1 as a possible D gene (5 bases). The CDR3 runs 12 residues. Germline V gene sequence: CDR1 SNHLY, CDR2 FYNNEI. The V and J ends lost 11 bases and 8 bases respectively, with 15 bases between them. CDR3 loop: CAALGGTEKLFF. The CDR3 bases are TGTGCCGCCCTGGGGGGTACCGAAAAACTGTTTTTT. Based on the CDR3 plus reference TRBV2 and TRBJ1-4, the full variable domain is EPEVTQTPSHQVTQMGQEVILRCVPISNHLYFYWYRQILGQKVEFLVSFYNNEISEKSEIFDDQFSVERPDGSNFTLKIRSTKLEDSAMYFCAALGGTEKLFFGSGTQLSVL.

CDR3 sequence (DNA): TGTGCCAGCAGACCCGGGGAAGAGACCCAGTACTTC. It encodes CASRPGEETQYF. This sequence joins TRBV6-6 and TRBJ2-5, with D maybe TRBD2 (5 bases). The V and J ends lost 6 bases and 3 bases respectively, with 8 bases between them. This CDR3 contains 12 residues. Germline assignment: CDR1 MNHNY and CDR2 SVGAGI (reference sequence).